A selection of T cell receptor beta chains follows, all from one sample in a study of CD8 T cells in Susac syndrome. Using its own MiXCR run on the immunoSEQ multiplex PCR reads, TCRdb lists one record per CDR3 protein. The table shows around 190,000 distinct CDR3 sequences, with around 94% occurring only once. Sequencing was carried out using CD4+ T cells from PBMCs. The receptors shown here come from a human donor with Susac syndrome. Both conserved end residues are part of each CDR3. The order of the fields is clone size, D gene, J gene, V gene, CDR3 DNA, CDR3 protein. D genes are given only for firm matches. Not all rows give a size; the values are once, few, many and, for expanded clones, a class.

clone_size: -; d_call: -; j_call: TRBJ2-7; v_call: TRBV2; cdr3_nt: TGTGCCAGCAGGGGGGACCGGCATGTGCACGAGCAGTACTTC; cdr3_aa: CASRGDRHVHEQYF
clone_size: -; d_call: -; j_call: TRBJ2-3; v_call: TRBV12-3/TRBV12-4; cdr3_nt: TGTGCCAGCAGTCGGGGGGCCGCGGGGGCAGATACGCAGTATTTT; cdr3_aa: CASSRGAAGADTQYF
clone_size: -; d_call: -; j_call: TRBJ2-5; v_call: TRBV30; cdr3_nt: TGTGCCTGGAGTGGGGGGACTTTCCAAGAGACCCAGTACTTC; cdr3_aa: CAWSGGTFQETQYF
clone_size: -; d_call: TRBD1; j_call: TRBJ1-1; v_call: TRBV29-1; cdr3_nt: TGCAGCGCCCAAGCTGGACAGGGGGGCAACCTAGGGAACACTGAAGCTTTCTTT; cdr3_aa: CSAQAGQGGNLGNTEAFF
clone_size: -; d_call: TRBD1; j_call: TRBJ1-2; v_call: TRBV12-3/TRBV12-4; cdr3_nt: TGTGCCAGCAGTCGCCGGGACAGGGGCGAGGGCGGCTACACCTTC; cdr3_aa: CASSRRDRGEGGYTF
clone_size: -; d_call: -; j_call: TRBJ1-1; v_call: TRBV29-1; cdr3_nt: TGCAGCGTTGAACAGGCCATGAACACTGAAGCTTTCTTT; cdr3_aa: CSVEQAMNTEAFF
clone_size: few; d_call: -; j_call: TRBJ2-7; v_call: TRBV7-2; cdr3_nt: TGTGCCAGCAGCTTAGGGGGGGTCTTAGCCTACGAGCAGTACTTC; cdr3_aa: CASSLGGVLAYEQYF
clone_size: -; d_call: TRBD2; j_call: TRBJ2-7; v_call: TRBV5-4; cdr3_nt: TGTGCCAGCAGTTCCGGGACTAGATCCGAGCAGTACTTC; cdr3_aa: CASSSGTRSEQYF
clone_size: -; d_call: -; j_call: TRBJ1-1; v_call: TRBV6-2/TRBV6-3; cdr3_nt: TGTGCCACCTTACCGGGGTCAACGAACACTGAAGCTTTCTTT; cdr3_aa: CATLPGSTNTEAFF
clone_size: -; d_call: -; j_call: TRBJ1-1; v_call: TRBV20-1; cdr3_nt: TGCAGTGCTAGGACCACAGGGAGGACAACTGAAGCTTTCTTT; cdr3_aa: CSARTTGRTTEAFF
clone_size: -; d_call: -; j_call: TRBJ1-1; v_call: TRBV7-2; cdr3_nt: TGTGCCAGCAGAAAAGGACGGGGGGGAAACACTGAAGCTTTCTTT; cdr3_aa: CASRKGRGGNTEAFF
clone_size: -; d_call: -; j_call: TRBJ1-1; v_call: TRBV20-1; cdr3_nt: TGCAGTGCTAGAGATCTAGGGAACACTGAAGCTTTCTTT; cdr3_aa: CSARDLGNTEAFF
clone_size: -; d_call: TRBD1; j_call: TRBJ2-2; v_call: TRBV5-1; cdr3_nt: TGCGCCAGCAGCTTGCAGGACAGGACGAACACCGGGGAGCTGTTTTTT; cdr3_aa: CASSLQDRTNTGELFF
clone_size: -; d_call: -; j_call: TRBJ2-1; v_call: TRBV2; cdr3_nt: TGTGCCAGCAGTGGGGACTTGAACAATGAGCAGTTCTTC; cdr3_aa: CASSGDLNNEQFF
clone_size: -; d_call: TRBD1; j_call: TRBJ2-1; v_call: TRBV4-2; cdr3_nt: TGTGCCAGCACGAGACAGGGCTACAATGAGCAGTTCTTC; cdr3_aa: CASTRQGYNEQFF
clone_size: -; d_call: TRBD1; j_call: TRBJ2-3; v_call: TRBV20-1; cdr3_nt: TGCAGTGCTAGCGGGACAGGGGCCGATACGCAGTATTTT; cdr3_aa: CSASGTGADTQYF
clone_size: -; d_call: TRBD1; j_call: TRBJ2-3; v_call: TRBV7-9; cdr3_nt: TGTGCCAGCAGCTCCAGGGGACAGCTAGGCACAGATACGCAGTATTTT; cdr3_aa: CASSSRGQLGTDTQYF
clone_size: -; d_call: -; j_call: TRBJ1-5; v_call: TRBV6-5; cdr3_nt: TGTGCCAGCAGACCTACAGGCGATGGGAATCAGCCCCAGCATTTT; cdr3_aa: CASRPTGDGNQPQHF
clone_size: -; d_call: TRBD1; j_call: TRBJ2-7; v_call: TRBV20-1; cdr3_nt: TGCAGTGCTAGCGCCCGACAGGGAAGCTCCTACGAGCAGTACTTC; cdr3_aa: CSASARQGSSYEQYF
clone_size: -; d_call: TRBD2; j_call: TRBJ2-5; v_call: TRBV6-6; cdr3_nt: TGTGCCAGCAGTTACCTCCAAGCGGGGGGAGAGACCCAGTACTTC; cdr3_aa: CASSYLQAGGETQYF
clone_size: -; d_call: TRBD1; j_call: TRBJ1-4; v_call: TRBV2; cdr3_nt: TGTGCCAGCAGTGAAGCTAACAAGGGGGCTGGCGAAAAACTGTTTTTT; cdr3_aa: CASSEANKGAGEKLFF
clone_size: -; d_call: TRBD1; j_call: TRBJ2-2; v_call: TRBV7-9; cdr3_nt: TGTGCCAGCAGCCCTCGACAGGGTACCGGGGAGCTGTTTTTT; cdr3_aa: CASSPRQGTGELFF
clone_size: -; d_call: -; j_call: TRBJ2-1; v_call: TRBV7-2; cdr3_nt: TGTGCCAGCAGCTTGCCCAGCGCGCAGTTCTTC; cdr3_aa: CASSLPSAQFF
clone_size: -; d_call: TRBD1; j_call: TRBJ2-7; v_call: TRBV20-1; cdr3_nt: TGCAGTGCAGAGCCGGGACAGGGTATCTACGAGCAGTACTTC; cdr3_aa: CSAEPGQGIYEQYF
clone_size: once; d_call: -; j_call: TRBJ1-1; v_call: TRBV12-5; cdr3_nt: TGTGCTAGTGGTCCCCCGGGAAAAGGATCCACTGAAGCTTTCTTT; cdr3_aa: CASGPPGKGSTEAFF
clone_size: -; d_call: TRBD2; j_call: TRBJ2-5; v_call: TRBV7-2; cdr3_nt: TGTGCCAGCAGCGCCGGCCAGCGGGGGGAGGAGACCCAGTACTTC; cdr3_aa: CASSAGQRGEETQYF
clone_size: -; d_call: -; j_call: TRBJ1-1; v_call: TRBV5-1; cdr3_nt: TGCGCCAGCAGAGCGGGGGAGGGCACTGAAGCTTTCTTT; cdr3_aa: CASRAGEGTEAFF
clone_size: -; d_call: -; j_call: TRBJ2-7; v_call: TRBV11-3; cdr3_nt: TGTGCCAGCAGCGGGGGGGACAGCCCCTACTACGAGCAGTACTTC; cdr3_aa: CASSGGDSPYYEQYF
clone_size: -; d_call: -; j_call: TRBJ1-2; v_call: TRBV30; cdr3_nt: TGTGCCTGGAGTGTCAGCAGGGGATTCTATGGCTACACCTTC; cdr3_aa: CAWSVSRGFYGYTF
clone_size: -; d_call: -; j_call: TRBJ2-5; v_call: TRBV12-3/TRBV12-4; cdr3_nt: TGTGCCAGCAGTAAACAGGGTGGAGAGACCCAGTACTTC; cdr3_aa: CASSKQGGETQYF
clone_size: -; d_call: TRBD2; j_call: TRBJ2-3; v_call: TRBV5-4; cdr3_nt: TGTGCCAGCAGCCCCCCGGGGCGGGGGGCTGTGGCGGATACGCAGTATTTT; cdr3_aa: CASSPPGRGAVADTQYF
clone_size: -; d_call: -; j_call: TRBJ1-2; v_call: TRBV12-3/TRBV12-4; cdr3_nt: TGTGCCAGCAGTTTTCTCGGGCCAGGACTTAACTATGGCTACACCTTC; cdr3_aa: CASSFLGPGLNYGYTF
clone_size: -; d_call: -; j_call: TRBJ1-2; v_call: TRBV19; cdr3_nt: TGTGCCAGTAGTACGACGGACCTTACGGCTGGCTACACCTTC; cdr3_aa: CASSTTDLTAGYTF
clone_size: -; d_call: -; j_call: TRBJ1-2; v_call: TRBV5-1; cdr3_nt: TGCGCCAGCAGCTTGGAAGGGCCTGGTGGCTACACCTTC; cdr3_aa: CASSLEGPGGYTF
clone_size: -; d_call: -; j_call: TRBJ2-1; v_call: TRBV25-1; cdr3_nt: TGTGCCAGCACAGGTTACAATGAGCAGTTCTTC; cdr3_aa: CASTGYNEQFF
clone_size: -; d_call: TRBD1; j_call: TRBJ2-7; v_call: TRBV9; cdr3_nt: TGTGCCAGCAGCGTAGACAGGGGGGTCGGCGAGCAGTACTTC; cdr3_aa: CASSVDRGVGEQYF
clone_size: once; d_call: -; j_call: TRBJ2-3; v_call: TRBV20-1; cdr3_nt: TGCAGTGCTACTCAGGGAGATACGCAGTATTTT; cdr3_aa: CSATQGDTQYF
clone_size: -; d_call: TRBD1; j_call: TRBJ1-1; v_call: TRBV5-1; cdr3_nt: TGCGCCAGCAGCCGGACAGGACAGGGTGAAGCTTTCTTT; cdr3_aa: CASSRTGQGEAFF
clone_size: -; d_call: -; j_call: TRBJ2-7; v_call: TRBV20-1; cdr3_nt: TGCAGTGCCCCCGATCCCTTAGGACTATACTACGAGCAGTACTTC; cdr3_aa: CSAPDPLGLYYEQYF
clone_size: -; d_call: -; j_call: TRBJ2-3; v_call: TRBV5-1; cdr3_nt: TGCGCCAGCAGCTTGGAAGTGGTAGATACGCAGTATTTT; cdr3_aa: CASSLEVVDTQYF